This T cell receptor (beta chain) was captured in a study of control samples from healthy donors and cancer patients. V was pared by 7 bases and J by 1 base, with 10 bases between. CDR1 and CDR2 (germline): WNHNN, SYGVQD (reference sequence). The CDR3 contains 13 residues. Method: immunoSEQ multiplex PCR; TCRdb's copy keeps in-frame clones and lacks some. This table holds some 67,000 clones, just under 90% found once. This clonotype was sampled from a man aged 55 to 69 with lung cancer. The sequencing sample was made of PBMCs. This rearrangement joins TRBV10-1 to TRBJ1-1; D possibly corresponds to TRBD1 (6 bases). CDR3 coding DNA: TGCGCCAGCACCCCGGACAGGAACACTGAAGCTTTCTTT. Encoded protein: CASTPDRNTEAFF.